This entry lists 30 T cell receptor beta chains sequenced from one sample in a study of blood T cell repertoires in COVID-19. Data came from immunoSEQ multiplex PCR; TCRdb stores just in-frame clones and leaves some out. The sample holds about 350,000 clones, 80% to 90% seen once. Sequences were obtained from peripheral blood. These receptors all come from a woman in her forties or fifties with COVID-19, enrolled during active disease.

The CDR3 here is CASSADPGTGDGYTF. As DNA, the CDR3 is TGTGCCAGCAGCGCCGACCCCGGGACAGGGGACGGCTACACCTTC. V and J are TRBV9 and TRBJ1-2, with 10 nucleotides matching TRBD1. CDR3 size: 15 residues. Germline V lookup: CDR1 SGDLS, CDR2 YYNGEE. V shed 3 bases, J shed 8 bases, and the junction held 10 bases outside the gene matches.

This clone was seen more than once but under ten times. The chain couples TRBV4-1 to TRBJ2-2, with TRBD1 matching 9 bases. Germline CDR1 and CDR2: MGHRA and YSYEKL. The CDR3 has 18 residues. V shed 1 base, J shed 4 bases, and the junction held 10 bases outside the gene matches. CDR3 loop: CASSQGNIQGASTGELFF. CDR3 nucleotide sequence: TGCGCCAGCAGCCAAGGCAATATACAGGGGGCGAGCACCGGGGAGCTGTTTTTT.

The chain links TRBV4-2 to TRBJ1-1; 7 bases map to TRBD1. From germline, CDR1 is LGHNA and CDR2 YNFKEQ. Losses at the gene ends were 3 bases for V and 4 bases for J; bases not matched to a gene: 17. The CDR3 has 18 residues. CDR3 amino acids: CASSQMGPRQGGFTEAFF. The CDR3 bases are TGTGCCAGCAGCCAGATGGGCCCTCGACAGGGAGGCTTCACTGAAGCTTTCTTT.

CDR3 sequence reads: CASSQASGRAGYEQYF. The CDR3 DNA sequence: TGCGCCAGCAGCCAAGCTAGCGGGAGGGCGGGATACGAGCAGTACTTC. This sequence joins TRBV4-3 and TRBJ2-7; 12 bases align to TRBD2. Trimming at V came to 1 base and at J to 4 bases, leaving 5 bases not matched to a gene. Germline CDR1 is LGHNA and CDR2 is YSLEER. The length of the CDR3 is 16 residues.

The chain couples TRBV7-6 to TRBJ2-7, with TRBD1 matching 8 bases. This CDR3 is 16 amino acids long. Germline trimming cut 2 bases from V and 3 bases from J; bases unmatched to any gene: 9. Germline V gives CDR1 SGHVS, CDR2 FNYEAQ. CDR3 protein: CASSLLAGGKVYEQYF. The DNA of the CDR3 is TGTGCCAGCAGCTTACTAGCAGGGGGCAAGGTCTACGAGCAGTACTTC.

The V and J genes are TRBV7-6 and TRBJ1-2; weak D call: TRBD1 (5 bases). Deletions cut 5 bases from V and 6 bases from J, with 13 bases between. The CDR3 consists of 13 residues. From germline, CDR1 is SGHVS and CDR2 FNYEAQ. The CDR3 loop is CASSLREGDGYTF. The CDR3 DNA reads as TGTGCCAGCAGCCTCAGGGAAGGCGATGGCTACACCTTC.

The genes are TRBV7-9 and TRBJ1-4, with 11 bases that match TRBD1. This CDR3 has 15 amino acids. Looked up from germline, CDR1 is SEHNR and CDR2 is FQNEAQ (reference sequence). With V trimmed by 5 bases and J by 7 bases, 6 bases remained unmatched. CDR3 protein: CASSVGQGAGEKLFF. The CDR3 DNA is TGTGCCAGCAGCGTCGGACAGGGGGCCGGTGAAAAACTGTTTTTT.

The V call is TRBV5-1, the J call TRBJ2-1; D uncertain. The V end was cut by 0 bases, the J end by 7 bases, with 5 bases between. The CDR3 is 12 residues long. The germline V gene has CDR1 SGHRS and CDR2 YFSETQ. CDR3 bases: TGCGCCAGCAGCTTGGCGGAGAATGAGCAGTTCTTC. Protein: CASSLAENEQFF.

The chain combines TRBV24-1 with TRBJ2-1; 11 nucleotides align to TRBD1. This CDR3 is 16 amino acids long. The junction had 5 bases not matched to a gene; V was cut back by 1 base and J by 7 bases. Germline V gene lookup returns CDR1 KGHDR and CDR2 SFDVKD. The CDR3 region is CATSDFGQGARNEQFF. The CDR3 DNA reads as TGTGCCACCAGTGATTTTGGACAGGGGGCGCGTAATGAGCAGTTCTTC.

This chain links TRBV20-1 with TRBJ2-2; 8 nucleotides agree with TRBD2. Germline values: CDR1 DFQATT, CDR2 SNEGSKA (reference sequence). The CDR3 has 15 residues. After removal of 3 bases from V and 3 bases from J, the junction contained 6 bases not matched to a gene. CDR3: CSASLLADHTGELFF. CDR3 DNA sequence: TGCAGTGCTAGTTTACTAGCGGACCACACCGGGGAGCTGTTTTTT.

This clone was picked up one time. V is TRBV27 and J is TRBJ2-3; D perhaps matches TRBD2 (5 bases). The CDR3 sequence is 18 residues long. Trimming shortened V by 6 bases and J by 2 bases, and 24 bases separated the two germline ends. CDR1 and CDR2 from the germline V gene are MNHEY and SMNVEV (reference sequence). The CDR3 coding sequence is TGTGCCAGCAGGACGGGTTTACGGGATGAGCCAATCACAGATACGCAGTATTTT. Translation: CASRTGLRDEPITDTQYF.

The chain links TRBV5-1 to TRBJ2-4; D might be TRBD1 (5 bases). V was trimmed by 0 bases and J by 8 bases, leaving 12 bases between them. The germline V gene encodes CDR1 SGHRS and CDR2 YFSETQ. The CDR3 is made up of 14 amino acids. The CDR3 reads CASSLAGRVDIQYF. The CDR3 DNA follows: TGCGCCAGCAGCTTGGCCGGCAGGGTTGACATTCAGTACTTC.

This rearrangement joins TRBV11-2 to TRBJ2-7, with D perhaps matching TRBD2 (6 bases). V lost 3 bases to trimming and J lost 1 base, with 16 bases between them. The CDR3 totals 16 residues. Germline CDR1 and CDR2: SGHAT and FQNNGV. The CDR3 DNA follows: TGTGCCAGCAGCTTTCGGGGCGGGAAGTCATCCTACGAGCAGTACTTC. Protein: CASSFRGGKSSYEQYF.

On this clone itself: The sample has other DNA sequences that encode this CDR3 too. The chain is built from TRBV9 and TRBJ1-3; D is undetermined. The germline V and J ends were trimmed by 2 bases and 1 base, with 10 bases remaining between them. Germline V gene sequence: CDR1 SGDLS, CDR2 YYNGEE. This CDR3 comprises 15 residues. CDR3 coding DNA: TGTGCCAGCAGCGTTGGTAGGGAGTCTGGAAACACCATATATTTT. Translation: CASSVGRESGNTIYF. The whole variable domain, remainder taken from reference TRBV9 and TRBJ1-3, is DSGVTQTPKHLITATGQRVTLRCSPRSGDLSVYWYQQSLDQGLQFLIQYYNGEERAKGNILERFSAQQFPDLHSELNLSSLELGDSALYFCASSVGRESGNTIYFGEGSWLTVV.

The gene calls are TRBV27 and TRBJ2-7, with 7 bases identical to TRBD2. In germline, CDR1 is MNHEY, CDR2 SMNVEV (reference sequence). The CDR3 has 15 amino acids. The trim removed 8 bases at V and 5 bases at J, leaving 15 bases unmatched. Written as DNA, the CDR3 is TGTGCCAGCCGCGGACGGAACGGGGGGACCAACGAGCAGTACTTC. This translates into CASRGRNGGTNEQYF.

The gene calls are TRBV7-8 and TRBJ1-4, with 7 nucleotides matching TRBD1. V was pared by 1 base and J by 7 bases, with 3 bases of the junction left unmatched. Per germline, CDR1 SGHVS and CDR2 FQNEAQ. The length of the CDR3 is 14 residues. The CDR3 nucleotides read TGTGCCAGCAGCTTAGGTGACAGGGTTGAAAAACTGTTTTTT. Protein sequence: CASSLGDRVEKLFF.

The genes are TRBV11-2 and TRBJ2-7; a weak D match, TRBD2 (5 bases). V lost 2 bases and J lost 2, with 10 bases in between. Germline CDR1 reads SGHAT; CDR2 reads FQNNGV. The CDR3 spans 14 residues. Here the CDR3 reads CASSLSDGTYEQYF. DNA of the CDR3: TGTGCCAGCAGCTTATCCGACGGGACCTACGAGCAGTACTTC.

DNA for the CDR3: TGTGCCAGTAGTAGAACAGGGGGCAAGGTGCTTGGCAATCAGCCCCAGCATTTT. This gives the protein CASSRTGGKVLGNQPQHF. The genes are TRBV19 and TRBJ1-5; 9 bases align to TRBD1. Germline lookup yields CDR1 LNHDA and CDR2 SQIVND (reference sequence). The J segment lost 2 bases and the V segment lost 4 bases, leaving 12 bases of the junction unmatched. CDR3 length: 18 residues.

This chain connects TRBV6-2 or TRBV6-3 to TRBJ2-7, with 7 bases matching TRBD1. V lost 2 bases, J lost 4 bases, and 5 bases stayed unmatched. There are 14 residues in the CDR3. Germline CDR1 and CDR2: MNHEY and SVGEGT. CDR3 region: CASSYETGRYEQYF. Written as DNA, the CDR3 is TGTGCCAGCAGTTACGAGACAGGGCGGTACGAGCAGTACTTC.

The chain couples TRBV29-1 to TRBJ1-1; TRBD1 aligns across 11 bases. CDR3 length equals 14 residues. V was pared by 7 bases and J by 4 bases, with 8 bases of the junction left unmatched. Germline V gives CDR1 SQVTM, CDR2 ANQGSEA. The CDR3 DNA sequence: TGCAGCGCTTACCGGGACAGGGGGTTCACTGAAGCTTTCTTT. This encodes CSAYRDRGFTEAFF.

The V gene is TRBV7-8, the J gene TRBJ2-1; TRBD2 aligns across 14 bases. The CDR3 sequence is 18 residues long. With 3 bases clipped from V and 5 bases from J, the junction kept 9 bases outside the gene matches. CDR1 SGHVS and CDR2 FQNEAQ come from the germline V gene. DNA of the CDR3: TGTGCCAGCAGCTTCGGGACTAGCGGGAGTCACCTACACAATGAGCAGTTCTTC. It encodes CASSFGTSGSHLHNEQFF.

The chain joins TRBV7-2 to TRBJ2-7; 12 positions match TRBD2. Germline values: CDR1 SGHTA, CDR2 FQGNSA. The CDR3 spans 19 residues. V trimming: 4 bases; J trimming: 0 bases; junction bases outside the gene matches: 13. In DNA, the CDR3 is TGTGCCAGCAGCTCCTGGGGATGGCTAGCGGGAGGGAACTCCTACGAGCAGTACTTC. As protein: CASSSWGWLAGGNSYEQYF.

V is TRBV20-1 and J is TRBJ2-1, with a weak D call TRBD2 (6 bases). The germline gives CDR1 DFQATT, CDR2 SNEGSKA (reference sequence). CDR3 length equals 14 residues. Trimming stripped 3 bases from V and 8 bases from J, with 17 bases between. CDR3 region: CSASGKGLSHEQFF. CDR3 sequence (DNA): TGCAGTGCTAGTGGCAAGGGACTGAGTCATGAGCAGTTCTTC.

This clone was counted once. The chain is built from TRBV3-1 (or the pseudogene TRBV3-2) and TRBJ2-7; 10 positions agree with TRBD2. The CDR3 runs to 16 residues. CDR1 is LGHDT, CDR2 YNNKEL, per germline (reference sequence). The junction had 11 bases not matched to a gene; V was cut back by 0 bases and J by 9 bases. CDR3 nucleotide sequence: TGTGCCAGCAGCCAAGATCTAACTAGCGGGATGCTAAGGCAGTACTTC. This codes for CASSQDLTSGMLRQYF.

The chain combines TRBV5-1 with TRBJ1-5; TRBD1 agrees at 9 bases. Germline V CDR1 and CDR2: SGHRS, YFSETQ. There are 18 residues in the CDR3. V shed 2 bases, J shed 2 bases, and the junction held 11 bases outside the gene matches. CDR3 nucleotide sequence: TGCGCCAGCAGCTTAGGGGACAGGGAATTTGAGGGCAATCAGCCCCAGCATTTT. Its protein is CASSLGDREFEGNQPQHF.

This clone is a singleton in its sample. The junction does not match germline at one end; this may be a read error. The V and J genes are TRBV7-8 and TRBJ1-2; TRBD1 aligns across 7 bases. The germline V gene encodes CDR1 SGHVS and CDR2 FQNEAQ. The CDR3 runs to 13 residues. The CDR3 region is CASTLAGTDGYTF. DNA of the CDR3: TGTGCCAGCACCTTAGCGGGGACAGATGGCTACACCTTC.

The chain carries TRBV9 and TRBJ2-2; 8 positions agree with TRBD1. This CDR3 has 16 amino acids. Germline V gene data show CDR1 as SGDLS and CDR2 as YYNGEE. The ends lost 2 bases at V and 4 bases at J; junction bases unmatched: 7. As DNA, the CDR3 is TGTGCCAGCAGCGTGATGACAGGGGAGGCCACCGGGGAGCTGTTTTTT. This encodes CASSVMTGEATGELFF.

CDR3 in amino acids: CASSWGQGANEQYF. CDR3 nucleotides: TGTGCCAGCAGCTGGGGACAGGGGGCCAACGAGCAGTACTTC. V and J are TRBV7-9 and TRBJ2-7, with TRBD1 identical over 12 bases. The CDR3 loop spans 14 amino acids. Germline V gene data show CDR1 as SEHNR and CDR2 as FQNEAQ (reference sequence). V shed 4 bases and J 5 bases; nucleotides not matched to a gene: 3.

J is TRBJ2-7 and V is TRBV6-5; unclear D gene. Germline loops: CDR1 MNHEY, CDR2 SVGAGI. Trimming cost V 6 bases and J 6 bases, with 18 bases left between them. This CDR3 spans 14 amino acids. DNA for the CDR3: TGTGCCAGCAGCCTTATCTCACCCCTGGCCGAGCAGTACTTC. It yields the protein CASSLISPLAEQYF.

This chain connects TRBV10-1 to TRBJ2-3; 11 bases map to TRBD2. J lost 2 bases, V lost 0 bases, and 7 bases had no gene match. CDR1 is WNHNN, CDR2 SYGVQD, per germline (reference sequence). The CDR3 runs 18 residues. The CDR3 reads CASSESLTLAGDTDTQYF. CDR3 nucleotides: TGCGCCAGCAGTGAGTCGCTAACACTAGCGGGAGACACAGATACGCAGTATTTT.